This T cell receptor beta chain was sequenced during a study of control samples from healthy donors and cancer patients. TCRdb keeps only in-frame clones here, not all; method: immunoSEQ multiplex PCR. Of some 70,000 clones listed, over 65% are singletons. Source material: PBMCs. This TCR was recovered from a woman in her 50s with lung cancer.

The DNA for the CDR3 is TGTGCCCACGGGCCGGAGGAAGATCAGCCCCAGCATTTT. Its protein product is CAHGPEEDQPQHF. The chain carries TRBV10-3 and TRBJ1-5; D uncertain. The V and J ends lost 11 bases and 5 bases respectively, with 16 bases between them. The CDR3 runs to 13 residues. CDR1 is ENHRY, CDR2 SYGVKD, per germline.